A selection of T cell receptor beta chains follows, all from one sample in a study of cytomegalovirus exposure and HLA in healthy donors. Assay used: immunoSEQ multiplex PCR; TCRdb lists only in-frame clones, some missing. The sample has over 40,000 clones. Sequencing input: PBMCs. The receptors originated from a woman aged 35 to 49 in good health and CMV-seronegative. Each CDR3 is given with its conserved first and last residue. Fields, in order: V gene, D gene, J gene, CDR3 protein, CDR3 DNA. A D gene is named only where the DNA matches it firmly.

TRBV5-6	.	TRBJ2-1	CASSLLHGYRSDNEQFF	TGTGCCAGCAGCCTACTTCACGGTTATCGCTCCGACAATGAGCAGTTCTTC
TRBV5-1	.	TRBJ1-1	CASSEQGNTEAFF	TGCGCCAGCAGCGAGCAGGGGAACACTGAAGCTTTCTTT
TRBV27	TRBD1	TRBJ1-1	CASSLGTGAEAFF	TGTGCCAGCAGCCTAGGGACAGGGGCTGAAGCTTTCTTT
TRBV13	.	TRBJ2-7	CASSFSGDEQYF	TGTGCCAGCAGCTTTTCAGGGGACGAGCAGTACTTC
TRBV19	TRBD2	TRBJ2-1	CASSIEPTSGNVDNEQFF	TGTGCCAGTAGTATAGAACCGACTAGCGGAAATGTAGACAATGAGCAGTTCTTC
TRBV4-3	TRBD1	TRBJ1-1	CASSQDTTGRQTEAFF	TGCGCCAGCAGCCAAGATACGACAGGGCGGCAGACTGAAGCTTTCTTT
TRBV6-6	.	TRBJ2-5	CASSSGWTQYF	TGTGCCAGCAGTTCGGGATGGACCCAGTACTTC
TRBV5-8	.	TRBJ1-1	CASSLGLHLTAEAFF	TGTGCCAGCAGCCTAGGACTACATCTTACTGCTGAAGCTTTCTTT
TRBV6-5	TRBD1	TRBJ2-7	CASSYWGQGPYEQYF	TGTGCCAGCAGTTACTGGGGACAGGGCCCCTACGAGCAGTACTTC
TRBV5-1	.	TRBJ2-1	CASSLSAGEQFF	TGCGCCAGCAGCTTGTCAGCGGGTGAGCAGTTCTTC
TRBV7-9	TRBD1	TRBJ1-1	CASSPQGERAFF	TGTGCCAGCAGCCCGCAGGGGGAAAGGGCTTTCTTT
TRBV25-1	TRBD2	TRBJ2-1	CASSEWGTRIYEQFF	TGTGCCAGCAGTGAATGGGGGACTAGGATTTATGAGCAGTTCTTC
TRBV27	TRBD1	TRBJ1-2	CASSPGQGGGYTF	TGTGCCAGCAGTCCGGGACAGGGTGGGGGCTACACCTTC
TRBV28	TRBD2	TRBJ2-7	CASSFDASGTYEQYF	TGTGCCAGCAGTTTCGATGCTAGCGGGACCTACGAGCAGTACTTC
TRBV7-9	TRBD2	TRBJ2-7	CASSLALAGVSLEQYF	TGTGCCAGCAGCTTAGCGCTAGCGGGAGTGTCCCTCGAGCAGTACTTC
TRBV5-1	.	TRBJ2-2	CASSLLNTGELFF	TGCGCCAGCAGCTTACTAAACACCGGGGAGCTGTTTTTT
TRBV29-1	TRBD1	TRBJ1-2	CSVVDRGLRYGYTF	TGCAGCGTTGTCGACAGGGGTTTACGGTATGGCTACACCTTC
TRBV14	.	TRBJ1-5	CASSQVSGYSNQPQHF	TGTGCCAGCAGCCAGGTATCAGGGTATAGCAATCAGCCCCAGCATTTT
TRBV4-2	.	TRBJ2-5	CASSQGGGSSYQETQYF	TGTGCCAGCAGCCAAGGAGGCGGTAGTTCGTACCAAGAGACCCAGTACTTC
TRBV6-6	TRBD2	TRBJ2-7	CASNQGGGSYEQYF	TGTGCCAGCAACCAAGGCGGGGGAAGCTACGAGCAGTACTTC
TRBV6-5	.	TRBJ1-2	CASVGGGGYTF	TGTGCCAGCGTTGGCGGAGGGGGCTACACCTTC
TRBV19	.	TRBJ2-5	CASSNNKLRGSRNQYF	TGTGCCAGTAGTAATAATAAACTGCGGGGTAGCCGGAACCAGTACTTC
TRBV7-2	.	TRBJ2-4	CASSLGGDKPYF	TGTGCCAGCAGCTTAGGAGGGGACAAGCCTTACTTC
TRBV30	.	TRBJ2-7	CAWSFSGSPYEQYF	TGTGCCTGGAGTTTTAGTGGGAGCCCCTACGAGCAGTACTTC
TRBV11-3	.	TRBJ2-5	CASSLTQGILKTQYF	TGTGCCAGCAGCTTAACCCAGGGAATATTAAAGACCCAGTACTTC